This T cell receptor (beta chain) emerged from a study of a mutant IDH1 vaccine in newly diagnosed glioma. Concerning this clone itself: The antigen is not known.

TCRdb's copy holds only in-frame clones and misses some; the assay was immunoSEQ multiplex PCR. The sample consists of approximately 60,000 clones, roughly four fifths of them appearing once. This CDR3 region has 12 residues. Per the germline V gene, CDR1 is SNHLY and CDR2 is FYNNEI. Trimming pared 6 bases from V and 8 bases from J, leaving 10 bases between. Time point in this sample: week 35, safety follow-up. Every vaccination contained 300 ug of the mutant IDH1 20-mer peptide and was paired with topical imiquimod. The material was PBMCs, obtained from a glioma patient whose treatment included an IDH1 peptide vaccine. The chain has TRBV2 and TRBJ1-4; a weak D match, TRBD1 (6 bases). The sequence came from a man between 45 and 60 years old with glioma. The DNA of the CDR3 is TGTGCCAGCAGGACAGGTCGGGAAAAACTGTTTTTT. This codes for CASRTGREKLFF.